These T cell receptor beta chains were read from a single sample in a study of T cells in Graves' hyperthyroidism and ophthalmopathy. MiXCR, applied by TCRdb to the multiplex PCR reads, yields one record per CDR3 protein. The sample consists of approximately 320,000 distinct CDR3 sequences, around 17% of them appearing once. Sequencing was carried out using blood. All receptors come from a man aged 25-45 years with Graves' hyperthyroidism. Each CDR3 is given with its conserved first and last residue. A D gene is named only where the DNA matches it firmly. Part of the rows lack a size; the others show once, few, many or a class for expanded clones.

TRBD1,-,TRBV12-3/TRBV12-4,TRBJ1-1,CASSLPTGYTEAFF,TGTGCCAGCAGTTTACCGACAGGGTACACTGAAGCTTTCTTT
TRBD1,many,TRBV19,TRBJ2-3,CASSPEGDRGPTTSTDTQYF,TGTGCCAGTAGTCCCGAAGGGGACAGGGGGCCCACGACTAGCACAGATACGCAGTATTTT
-,many,TRBV11-2,TRBJ2-7,CASSLTGAREQYF,TGTGCCAGCAGCTTAACGGGGGCACGCGAGCAGTACTTC
TRBD1,many,TRBV4-1,TRBJ1-5,CASSLWDRGNQPQHF,TGCGCCAGCAGCCTCTGGGACAGGGGCAATCAGCCCCAGCATTTT
-,many,TRBV15,TRBJ1-1,CATSREGGTEAFF,TGTGCCACCAGCAGAGAGGGGGGGACTGAAGCTTTCTTT
-,-,TRBV4-1,TRBJ1-2,CASSTPPYGYTF,TGCGCCAGCAGCACCCCCCCCTATGGCTACACCTTC
-,-,TRBV29-1,TRBJ1-2,CSVSTVGGYGYTF,TGCAGCGTTTCGACAGTGGGGGGCTATGGCTACACCTTC
-,-,TRBV30,TRBJ2-6,CAWSGLSGANVLTF,TGTGCCTGGAGCGGGCTCTCTGGGGCCAACGTCCTGACTTTC
-,-,TRBV7-2,TRBJ1-2,CASSFDRMNYGYTF,TGTGCCAGCAGCTTCGACAGAATGAACTATGGCTACACCTTC
-,-,TRBV28,TRBJ2-2,CASSLDSHTGELFF,TGTGCCAGCAGTCTGGACAGTCACACCGGGGAGCTGTTTTTT
-,many,TRBV28,TRBJ2-4,CASSLVGNIQYF,TGTGCCAGCAGTTTAGTGGGCAACATTCAGTACTTC
TRBD1,few,TRBV19,TRBJ1-4,CATAQGVGNEKLFF,TGTGCCACCGCACAGGGGGTGGGGAACGAAAAACTGTTTTTT